The clone carrying this T cell receptor beta chain has just one count. The multiple sclerosis control cohort comprised treatment-naive individuals presenting with stable or active relapsing-remitting disease. The CDR3 extends over 15 amino acids. The V and J ends lost 7 bases and 6 bases respectively, with 19 bases between them. The V gene's germline CDR1 is SGHTA and CDR2 FQGNSA. This specimen belongs to a study of CD8 T cells in Susac syndrome. RNA in amounts of roughly 0.5 to 1 ug was reverse transcribed with random hexamers. It was immunoSEQ multiplex PCR that amplified TCR beta CDR3 across 54 Vbeta and 13 Jbeta. TCRdb ran MiXCR on the immunoSEQ multiplex PCR reads and lists one entry per CDR3 protein. The table lists around 80,000 distinct CDR3 sequences, 90% to 95% of them singletons.

The sample consisted of CD8+ T cells from PBMCs. The TCR comes from a human donor with multiple sclerosis. The chain carries TRBV7-2 and TRBJ2-1; the D gene is possibly TRBD1 (6 bases). In DNA form, the CDR3 reads TGTGCCAGCACTCCGTCACCGGACAGCTTCAATGAGCAGTTCTTC. As protein: CASTPSPDSFNEQFF.